This TCR beta chain was obtained from a study of T cell changes during pregnancy in multiple sclerosis. The CDR3 consists of 17 residues. Between the trimmed V and J ends, which lost 3 bases and 6 bases, there was a span of 20 bases. Germline V gene lookup returns CDR1 MNHEY and CDR2 SMNVEV (reference sequence). This table comes from immunoSEQ multiplex PCR, and its TCRdb copy is limited to in-frame clones, with some not included. Among roughly 100,000 clones listed, roughly 89% were seen once. V usage is TRBV27 and J usage is TRBJ2-2, with a possible D match to TRBD2 (5 bases). The receptor's source is a female donor with multiple sclerosis, enrolled in a pregnancy study. Material: peripheral blood, obtained before pregnancy. The CDR3 here is CASSFTGSAFLSGELFF. CDR3 DNA sequence: TGTGCCAGCAGTTTCACGGGGTCAGCCTTTCTCTCCGGGGAGCTGTTTTTT.